This T cell receptor (beta chain) comes out of a study of cytomegalovirus exposure and HLA in healthy donors. The primer mix had 60 Vbeta and 13 Jbeta primers. Generated by immunoSEQ multiplex PCR, the TCRdb table keeps only in-frame clones and is missing some. Among nearly 100,000 clones listed, 65% to 85% were seen once. The study, taken as a whole, reports: The likely explanation for a cluster of highly shared sequence variants was sequencing artifact. In vitro work confirmed that three CMV-associated chains recognize CMV antigens. Using a false discovery rate of 0.05, a later analysis showed that 16,951 TCR beta sequences were associated with HLA alleles.

This clone was detected a few times. The antigen is not known. The CDR3 length is 13 residues. Germline V gives CDR1 MGHRA, CDR2 YSYEKL. The V and J ends lost 0 bases and 8 bases respectively, with 10 bases between them. The sequenced material came from PBMCs. The chain links TRBV4-1 to TRBJ1-1; the D is unclear. The sequence was collected from a woman aged 55-70 years in good health and CMV-seropositive. In DNA form, the CDR3 reads TGCGCCAGCAGCCAAGAAGGAGGGAGAGAAGCTTTCTTT. Its translation is CASSQEGGREAFF.